This TCR beta chain was captured by sequencing in a study of blood T cell repertoires in COVID-19. Across the whole study: The analysed material was cDNA or gDNA that came from T cells, B-cell-depleted T cells, or PBMCs.

In the authors' workflow: It was from reference gene primer amplification that nucleated cell counts were estimated. Using immunoSEQ multiplex PCR, the repertoire was profiled, and TCRdb retains in-frame clones only, with some absent. Clone size and the V and J calls come from that table; the DNA yielded D and trimming. The sample shows hundreds of thousands of clones, roughly 90% of them seen only once. The CDR3 is 14 residues long. The germline V gene encodes CDR1 MDHEN and CDR2 SYDVKM. The V gene lost 5 bases and the J gene lost 3 bases, with 13 bases spanning the gap. Patients at the Seattle site were enrolled during active infection and followed longitudinally.

The sequence was obtained from a woman aged 40 to 50 with COVID-19, enrolled during active disease. The J gene is TRBJ1-1, the V gene TRBV28, with D possibly matching TRBD1 (5 bases). Sequencing was carried out using peripheral blood. CDR3 nucleotide sequence: TGTGCCAGCAGTCAAGTTTCCAGGGACACTGAAGCTTTCTTT. Its protein is CASSQVSRDTEAFF.